This T cell receptor beta chain was recovered during a study of shared clonotypes between healthy human individuals. Background on the study: Samples came from a couple of female and a few male donors aged 18 to 49. Findings of the study overall: Relative to clonotypes present in all four donors, those not shared had lower generation probabilities.

Germline V gene sequence: CDR1 SGHRS, CDR2 YFSETQ. The CDR3 extends over 14 amino acids. Between the trimmed V and J ends, which lost 0 bases and 2 bases, there was a span of 7 bases. Sequencing used immunoSEQ multiplex PCR; TCRdb keeps in-frame clones, though not all of them. The table lists around 700,000 clones, less than 80% of them singletons. A CD45RA+ naive subset and a CD45RA-negative memory subset were split from CD4+ cells. Concerning this clone itself: The target antigen is unknown.

The sequence was collected from a woman aged 25 to 39 in good health. The gene calls are TRBV5-1 and TRBJ2-3; D perhaps matches TRBD2 (5 bases). The sequenced material came from memory CD4+ T cells sorted from blood. The subset was: CD45RA-negative fraction. The CDR3 coding sequence is TGCGCCAGCAGCTTGGCCGACTACACAGATACGCAGTATTTT. The encoded protein is CASSLADYTDTQYF.